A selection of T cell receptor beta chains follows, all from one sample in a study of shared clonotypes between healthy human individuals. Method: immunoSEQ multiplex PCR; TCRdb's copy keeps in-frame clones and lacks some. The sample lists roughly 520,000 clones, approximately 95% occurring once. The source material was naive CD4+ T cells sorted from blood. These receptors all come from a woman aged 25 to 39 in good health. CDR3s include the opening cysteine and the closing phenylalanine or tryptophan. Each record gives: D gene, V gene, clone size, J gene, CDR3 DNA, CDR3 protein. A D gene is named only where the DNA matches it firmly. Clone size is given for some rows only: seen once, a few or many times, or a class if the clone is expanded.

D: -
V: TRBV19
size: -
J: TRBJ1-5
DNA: TGTGCCAGTAGTAGAGTACCGGATCAGCCCCAGCATTTT
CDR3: CASSRVPDQPQHF

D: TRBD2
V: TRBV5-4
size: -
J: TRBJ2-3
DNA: TGTGCCAGCAGCGAGAGCGGGATCCCAGATACGCAGTATTTT
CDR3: CASSESGIPDTQYF

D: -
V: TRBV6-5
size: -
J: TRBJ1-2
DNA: TGTGCCAGCAGTTACTCGGATGGGACACTAAAATATGGCTACACCTTC
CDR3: CASSYSDGTLKYGYTF

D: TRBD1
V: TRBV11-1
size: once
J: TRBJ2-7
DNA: TGTGCCAGCAGCTTAGACGACAGGGGATACGAGCAGTACTTC
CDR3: CASSLDDRGYEQYF

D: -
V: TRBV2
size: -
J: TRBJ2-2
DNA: TGTGCCAGCAGCGTATACACCGGGGAGCTGTTTTTT
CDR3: CASSVYTGELFF

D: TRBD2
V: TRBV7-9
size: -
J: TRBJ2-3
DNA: TGTGCCAGCAGCTCCTGGACTAGCGGGAGAGATACGCAGTATTTT
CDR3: CASSSWTSGRDTQYF

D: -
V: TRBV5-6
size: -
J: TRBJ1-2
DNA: TGTGCCAGCAGCTTGTTACGGTCCAACTATGGCTACACCTTC
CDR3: CASSLLRSNYGYTF

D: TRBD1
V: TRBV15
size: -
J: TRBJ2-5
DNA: TGTGCCACCAGTCAGACAGGGTCAGAGACCCAGTACTTC
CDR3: CATSQTGSETQYF

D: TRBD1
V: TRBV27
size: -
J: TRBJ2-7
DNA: TGTGCCAGCAGTCGGGACAGGGGGTACGAGCAGTACTTC
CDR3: CASSRDRGYEQYF

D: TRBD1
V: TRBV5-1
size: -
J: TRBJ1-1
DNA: TGCGCCAGCAAGGGGAAAGACAGGGGTAACACTGAAGCTTTCTTT
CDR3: CASKGKDRGNTEAFF

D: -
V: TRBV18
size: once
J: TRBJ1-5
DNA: TGTGCCAGCTCATTGGGACCTAATCAGCCCCAGCATTTT
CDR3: CASSLGPNQPQHF

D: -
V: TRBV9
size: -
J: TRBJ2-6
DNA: TGTGCCAGCAGCGCCCGTCGGGGACCGAGAAACTCTGGGGCCAACGTCCTGACTTTC
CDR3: CASSARRGPRNSGANVLTF

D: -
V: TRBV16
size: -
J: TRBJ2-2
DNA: TGTGCCAGCAGCCAAGTACCTGCTGGGGCCGGGGAGCTGTTTTTT
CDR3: CASSQVPAGAGELFF

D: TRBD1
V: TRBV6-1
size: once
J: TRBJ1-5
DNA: TGTGCCAGCAGCCGGGACAGGGTGCAGCCCCAGCATTTT
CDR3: CASSRDRVQPQHF

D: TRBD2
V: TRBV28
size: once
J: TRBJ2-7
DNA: TGTGCCAGCAGTTTGGAGAGGGGAGGGCCTTACGAGCAGTACTTC
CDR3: CASSLERGGPYEQYF

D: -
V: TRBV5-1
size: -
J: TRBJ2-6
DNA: TGCGCCAGCAGCTTGGTGGCGGCATCTGGGGCCAACGTCCTGACTTTC
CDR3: CASSLVAASGANVLTF

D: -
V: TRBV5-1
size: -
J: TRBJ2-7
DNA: TGCGCCAGCAGCTTGGGACTCATCCTACGGACCGAGCAGTACTTC
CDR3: CASSLGLILRTEQYF

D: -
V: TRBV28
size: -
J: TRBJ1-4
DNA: TGTGCTACCGGACGGGGGAATGAAAAACTGTTTTTT
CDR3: CATGRGNEKLFF

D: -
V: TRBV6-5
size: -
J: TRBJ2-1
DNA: TGTGCCAGCACCACGGGGACAAAATACAATGAGCAGTTCTTC
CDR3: CASTTGTKYNEQFF

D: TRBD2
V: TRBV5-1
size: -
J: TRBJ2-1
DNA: TGCGCCAGCAGCTGGACTAGCGAGATGCACAATGAGGGATTCTTC
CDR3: CASSWTSEMHNEGFF

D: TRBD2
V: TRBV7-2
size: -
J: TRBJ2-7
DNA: TGTGCCAGCAGCCAGGGACTAGCGGCCTCCTACGAGCAGTACTTC
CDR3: CASSQGLAASYEQYF

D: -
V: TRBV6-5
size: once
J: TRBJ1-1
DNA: TGTGCCAGCAGCAAAAGGAACACTGAAGCTTTCTTT
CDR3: CASSKRNTEAFF

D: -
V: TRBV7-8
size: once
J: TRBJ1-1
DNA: TGTGCCAGCAGCTACCGGGGGCGCACTGAAGCTTTCTTT
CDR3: CASSYRGRTEAFF

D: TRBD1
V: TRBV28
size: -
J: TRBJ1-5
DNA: TGTGCCAGCAGTCTCCCCCGGGACAGGGGTACCCCCAGAGGCCAGCCCCAGCATTTT
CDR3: CASSLPRDRGTPRGQPQHF

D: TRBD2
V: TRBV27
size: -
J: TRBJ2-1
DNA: TGTGCCAGCAGTACACGTACCGGGACTAGCGGCTACAATGAGCAGTTCTTC
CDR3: CASSTRTGTSGYNEQFF

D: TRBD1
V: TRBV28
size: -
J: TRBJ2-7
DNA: TGTGCCAGCAGTTCATCGGGACAGGGGGGATTTTACGAGCAGTACTTC
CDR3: CASSSSGQGGFYEQYF

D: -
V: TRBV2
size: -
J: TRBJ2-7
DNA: TGTGCCAGCTGGGGGCAGGAGGGATACGAGCAGTACTTC
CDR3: CASWGQEGYEQYF

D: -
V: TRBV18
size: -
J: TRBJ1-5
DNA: TGTGCCAGCTCAGCGGGGGGCGATCAGCCCCAGCATTTT
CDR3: CASSAGGDQPQHF

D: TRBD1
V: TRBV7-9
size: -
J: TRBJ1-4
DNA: TGTGCCAGCAGCACTCACAGGGGGCAAGCAACTAATGAAAAACTGTTTTTT
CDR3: CASSTHRGQATNEKLFF

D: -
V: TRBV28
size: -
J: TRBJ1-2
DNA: TGTGCCAGCAGCCCCCGGGGGCGCGGAAAGGTTGGCTACACCTTC
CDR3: CASSPRGRGKVGYTF

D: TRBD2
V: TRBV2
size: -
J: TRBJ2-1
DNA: TGTGCCAGCACCGGAGTCGGGAGGAACCCCTACAATGAGCAGTTCTTC
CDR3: CASTGVGRNPYNEQFF

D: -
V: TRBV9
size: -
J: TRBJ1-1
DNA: TGTGCCAGCAGCGTAGGACAGTTCACTGAAGCTTTCTTT
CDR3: CASSVGQFTEAFF

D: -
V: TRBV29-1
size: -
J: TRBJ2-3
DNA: TGCAGCGTTGGGTCAACCAATACGCAGTATTTT
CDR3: CSVGSTNTQYF

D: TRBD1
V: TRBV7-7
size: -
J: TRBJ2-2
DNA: TGTGCCAGCAGCCTGACAGGGGCTGGGGAGCTGTTTTTT
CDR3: CASSLTGAGELFF

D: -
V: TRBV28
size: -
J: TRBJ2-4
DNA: TGTGCCAGCAGTTTTAGTGGGAGGGCCAAAAACATTCAGTACTTC
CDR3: CASSFSGRAKNIQYF

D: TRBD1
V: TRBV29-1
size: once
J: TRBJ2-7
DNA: TGCAGCGTTGCCAACAGGGGCTCCTACGAGCAGTACTTC
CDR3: CSVANRGSYEQYF

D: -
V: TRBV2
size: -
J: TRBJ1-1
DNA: TGTGCCAGCAGCAGGGGTGGGGGAACTGAAGCTTTCTTT
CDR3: CASSRGGGTEAFF

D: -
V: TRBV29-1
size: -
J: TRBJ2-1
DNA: TGCAGCGTTCCAGCGGGCAATGAGCAGTTCTTC
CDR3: CSVPAGNEQFF

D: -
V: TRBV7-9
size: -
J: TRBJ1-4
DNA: TGTGCCAGCAGCTATACAGGGATTAATGAAAAACTGTTTTTT
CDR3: CASSYTGINEKLFF

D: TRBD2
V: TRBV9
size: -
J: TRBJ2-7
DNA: TGTGCCAGCAGCGAGGGGGGCGGGAGGGCCTACGAGCAGTACTTC
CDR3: CASSEGGGRAYEQYF

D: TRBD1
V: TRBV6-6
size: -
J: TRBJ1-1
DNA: TGTGCCAGCAGTAGGGGACAGGGGCTCACTGAAGCTTTCTTT
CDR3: CASSRGQGLTEAFF

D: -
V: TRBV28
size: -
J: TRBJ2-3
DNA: TGTGCCAGCAGATCGGCCCCGGGGGATACGCAGTATTTT
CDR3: CASRSAPGDTQYF

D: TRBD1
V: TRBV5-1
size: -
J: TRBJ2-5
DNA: TGCGCCAGCAGCACAAGACAGGGGTACCAAGAGACCCAGTACTTC
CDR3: CASSTRQGYQETQYF

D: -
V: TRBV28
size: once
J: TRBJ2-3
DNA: TGTGCCAGCGGCCGCCGGGAGATCGGCACAGATACGCAGTATTTT
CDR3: CASGRREIGTDTQYF

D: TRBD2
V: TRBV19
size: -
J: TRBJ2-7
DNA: TGTGCCAGTAGTACCCTAGCGGGGAAGAGCTCCTACGAGCAGTACTTC
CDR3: CASSTLAGKSSYEQYF

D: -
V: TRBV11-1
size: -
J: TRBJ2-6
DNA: TGTGCCAGCAGCTTAGTTGGCTCGGGCCGATACTCTGGGGCCAACGTCCTGACTTTC
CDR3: CASSLVGSGRYSGANVLTF